This T cell receptor (beta chain) comes out of a study of blood T cell repertoires in COVID-19 (dated by TCRdb to about 2020). About the full investigation: Samples covering the acute and convalescent phases of COVID-19 were provided by collaborators in the United States, Italy and Spain. Sample metadata almost always included a de-identified subject ID, COVID-19 status, age in years and sex. Samples came from the ongoing ImmuneRACE study (first 160 participants) plus 1,254 subjects from 6 global collaborators. The repertoires were made available in a free public database intended to serve as a resource for research on the immune response to SARS-CoV-2. The prospective study material was composed of cDNA or gDNA derived from T cells, B-cell-depleted T cells, or PBMCs. Where HLA class I and class II types were available, the types were taken from metadata supplied by the sample provider, not from assay-based typing. Subjects who had been exposed to COVID-19, were actively infected with it, or had recovered from it provided the deeply sampled blood TCRbeta repertoires that made up the dataset. What the authors observed across the whole study: The quantity of clinical and demographic metadata differed by source and by participant and was supplied without curation.

TCRbeta CDR3 regions were amplified from genomic DNA using the immunoSEQ Assay, a bias-controlled multiplex PCR. Turning to the authors' computational methods: Nucleated cell counts per sample were estimated from amplification of reference gene primers within the assay. Sequence reads were collapsed and filtered to measure the absolute abundance of every unique TCRbeta CDR3 rearrangement. For each sample, productive Simpson clonality was calculated as the square root of Simpson's diversity index across productive rearrangements. In its TCRdb copy, this immuneACCESS table keeps in-frame sequences only and misses some clones. Where compared with another copy, unresolved V genes explain less than half of these, and the others have no known cause. V and J calls and clone size are as listed in that table; D and trimming were resolved from the DNA. This sample gives under 150,000 clones in total; 76% of them show up just once. The ten largest clones capture 3.5% to 5% of the sample.

Each collaborating institution followed its own protocols to collect whole blood in K2EDTA tubes. For TCRbeta analysis, collaborators shipped samples as frozen whole blood, isolated PBMCs, or DNA extracted from either of those sample types. Comment on this clone: Which antigen it targets is not known. The input lacks base qualities; no much larger clone sits a single base away.

The germline V gene sets CDR1 to MDHEN and CDR2 to SYDVKM. From cysteine to phenylalanine, the CDR3 is 17 amino acids long. Only the CDR3 part of the read is kept: 51 bases, read in frame from the first base. The junction shows trimming of 3 bases on V and 5 bases on J, plus 20 bases between the germline ends. This sequence originates from an elderly woman with active or convalescent COVID-19. Sequenced: peripheral blood. Recombination connected TRBV28 to TRBJ1-5, with no confident D gene call. The CDR3 corresponds to CASSFGFQLLPYQPQHF. The bases read TGTGCCAGCAGTTTCGGTTTCCAACTCCTGCCCTATCAGCCCCAGCATTTT.